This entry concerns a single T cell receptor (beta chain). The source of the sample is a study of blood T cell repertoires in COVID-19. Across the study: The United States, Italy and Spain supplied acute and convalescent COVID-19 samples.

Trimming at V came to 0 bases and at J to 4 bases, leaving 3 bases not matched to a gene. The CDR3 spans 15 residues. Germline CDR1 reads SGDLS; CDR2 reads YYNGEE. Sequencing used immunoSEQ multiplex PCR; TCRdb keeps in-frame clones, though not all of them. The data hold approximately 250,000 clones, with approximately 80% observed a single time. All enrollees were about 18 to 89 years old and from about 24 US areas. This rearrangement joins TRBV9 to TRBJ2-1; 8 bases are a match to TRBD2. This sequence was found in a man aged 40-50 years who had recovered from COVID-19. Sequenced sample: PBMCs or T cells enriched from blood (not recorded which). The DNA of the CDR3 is TGTGCCAGCAGCGTAGGTGGCGGGGGGTACAATGAGCAGTTCTTC. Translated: CASSVGGGGYNEQFF.